The clone carrying this T cell receptor beta chain was found once. Its specificity is not known. The data are from a study of TIL therapy for anti-PD-1-resistant metastatic lung cancer. The CDR3 sequence is 15 residues long. V lost 5 bases to trimming and J lost 4 bases, with 15 bases between them. The germline V gene encodes CDR1 MNHEY and CDR2 SMNVEV (reference sequence). Study outcomes and limitations: Many TIL product clones were absent from baseline tumor, suggesting clonal contraction.

Time point defined: pre-treatment sample, taken before nivolumab and TIL therapy. The tumor samples were excised metastases, mostly pleural nodules or supraclavicular lymph nodes. Tumors were harvested before any PD-1/PD-L1 blockade. The libraries were made with immunoSEQ v3. Libraries were prepared by immunoSEQ multiplex PCR; TCRdb keeps only in-frame clonotypes and omits some of them. Among some 26,000 clones listed, under 80% were seen once. The TCR originated in a woman aged 30-79 years with non-small cell lung cancer. The rearrangement joins TRBV27 to TRBJ2-1, with no clear D. The material sequenced was tumor tissue, taken at baseline. The CDR3: CASSLRASLYNEQFF. CDR3 coding DNA: TGTGCCAGCAGTCTCAGAGCCAGCTTGTACAATGAGCAGTTCTTC.